A single sample gave rise to the 20 T cell receptor beta chains below, sequenced in a study of T cell responses to AZD1222 COVID-19 vaccine. Using immunoSEQ multiplex PCR, the repertoire was profiled, and TCRdb retains in-frame clones only, with some absent. The sample includes around 71,000 clones, 80% seen only once; the top ten take about 14%. The source material was peripheral blood, sampled 28 days after the second AZD1222 dose. All receptors come from an adult who received the AZD1222 COVID-19 vaccine.

This chain links TRBV19 with TRBJ1-6, with 8 nucleotides matching TRBD1. Germline values: CDR1 LNHDA, CDR2 SQIVND (reference sequence). The trim removed 0 bases at V and 7 bases at J, leaving 5 bases unmatched. This CDR3 has 16 residues. CDR3 nucleotides: TGTGCCAGTAGTATAGATGGCAGGGGGCTAAATTCACCCCTCCACTTT. Its protein is CASSIDGRGLNSPLHF.

V is TRBV28 and J is TRBJ2-7; TRBD1 is a possible D gene (5 bases). CDR1 is MDHEN and CDR2 is SYDVKM in the germline V gene. The CDR3 length is 14 residues. V lost 6 bases, J lost 2 bases, and 14 bases lay in between. CDR3 DNA sequence: TGTGCCAGCAGGACAAGGGGCCTTACCTACGAGCAGTACTTC. This translates into CASRTRGLTYEQYF.

V is TRBV5-1 and J is TRBJ2-1, with D possibly being TRBD1 (5 bases). Trimming pared 0 bases from V and 6 bases from J, leaving 16 bases between. The germline CDR1 and CDR2 sequences are SGHRS and YFSETQ. The CDR3 extends over 16 amino acids. CDR3 sequence: CASSLDGQGSGNEQFF. In nucleotides, the CDR3 is TGCGCCAGCAGCTTGGATGGGCAGGGTTCCGGCAATGAGCAGTTCTTC.

The chain employs TRBV19 and TRBJ2-3, with 10 bases fitting TRBD2. Trimming cost V 8 bases and J 2 bases; bases outside gene matches: 10. CDR1 and CDR2 (germline): LNHDA, SQIVND (reference sequence). The CDR3 consists of 16 residues. CDR3 protein: CASLSTSGSFTDTQYF. The CDR3 DNA sequence: TGTGCCAGTCTCTCGACTAGCGGGTCATTCACAGATACGCAGTATTTT.

This chain links TRBV7-9 with TRBJ2-2, with a weak D call TRBD1 (6 bases). The CDR3 contains 16 residues. The germline CDR1 and CDR2 sequences are SEHNR and FQNEAQ (reference sequence). V lost 4 bases and J lost 2, with 14 bases in between. In DNA form, the CDR3 reads TGTGCCAGCAGCTCGTACAGGGAGATAAACACCGGGGAGCTGTTTTTT. Translation gives CASSSYREINTGELFF.

The rearrangement uses TRBV12-1 and TRBJ1-1. TRBV12-1 is designated a pseudogene. The CDR3 extends over 16 amino acids. The DNA of the CDR3 is TGTGCCAGCAGCCATTCCTGGCTCGGGGGGGAACCTGAAGCTTTCTTT. Translating gives CASSHSWLGGEPEAFF.

The chain is built from TRBV10-3 and TRBJ2-3; TRBD1 aligns across 9 bases. The junction had 7 bases not matched to a gene; V was cut back by 6 bases and J by 3 bases. The CDR3 is 15 amino acids. Germline CDR1 is ENHRY and CDR2 is SYGVKD. This CDR3 reads CAIRAGTGTTDTQYF. The CDR3 DNA follows: TGTGCCATCAGGGCCGGGACAGGGACGACAGATACGCAGTATTTT.

This chain connects TRBV19 to TRBJ1-1, with a possible D match to TRBD1 (6 bases). The V gene lost 9 bases and the J gene lost 6 bases, with 23 bases spanning the gap. The germline V gene has CDR1 LNHDA and CDR2 SQIVND (reference sequence). There are 15 residues in the CDR3. CDR3 amino acids: CASRLGQTGVAEAFF. The DNA for the CDR3 is TGTGCCAGCCGCCTCGGACAGACGGGCGTGGCTGAAGCTTTCTTT.

The V call is TRBV11-2, the J call TRBJ2-2, with 7 bases that match TRBD2. The V gene's germline CDR1 is SGHAT and CDR2 FQNNGV. With V trimmed by 1 base and J by 14 bases, 7 bases remained unmatched. The CDR3 runs to 13 residues. The DNA of the CDR3 is TGTGCCAGCAGCTTAGTTTTATCGGGGGGACTGTTTTTT. This encodes CASSLVLSGGLFF.

This rearrangement joins TRBV11-3 to TRBJ2-1; 11 bases match TRBD2. CDR1 and CDR2 (germline): SGHNT, YENEEA. V shed 1 base and J 8 bases; nucleotides not matched to a gene: 4. CDR3 length: 15 residues. CDR3 amino acids: CASSLVAGGMDEQFF. For the CDR3, the DNA is TGTGCCAGCAGCTTAGTAGCGGGGGGGATGGATGAGCAGTTCTTC.

V is TRBV5-1 and J is TRBJ2-5; 9 positions match TRBD2. The V gene end was trimmed by 0 bases and the J gene end by 5 bases; junction bases not matched to a gene: 5. The CDR3 is 15 residues long. CDR1 is SGHRS, CDR2 YFSETQ, per germline. DNA of the CDR3: TGCGCCAGCAGCTTGGGCGGGGGGGCCAGTGAGACCCAGTACTTC. It codes for CASSLGGGASETQYF.

V usage is TRBV11-2 and J usage is TRBJ2-1; tentatively, D is TRBD1 (5 bases). This CDR3 contains 14 residues. V lost 7 bases and J lost 3, with 13 bases in between. Germline loops: CDR1 SGHAT, CDR2 FQNNGV. In DNA, the CDR3 is TGTGCCAGCAAAGACACAGGTTACTACAATGAGCAGTTCTTC. Its translation is CASKDTGYYNEQFF.

The chain uses TRBV7-3 and TRBJ2-1; 14 nucleotides match TRBD2. Germline lookup yields CDR1 SGHTA and CDR2 FQGTGA. This CDR3 comprises 16 residues. J lost 10 bases, V lost 2 bases, and 7 bases had no gene match. Written as DNA, the CDR3 is TGTGCCAGCAGCTTATTAGGGACTAGCGGGGGCAGGGAGCAGTTCTTC. Translated, it gives CASSLLGTSGGREQFF.

The V and J genes are TRBV5-1 and TRBJ1-2; D perhaps matches TRBD1 (6 bases). Germline lookup yields CDR1 SGHRS and CDR2 YFSETQ. Trimming pared 4 bases from V and 5 bases from J, leaving 18 bases between. This CDR3 is 15 amino acids long. CDR3 residues: CASSPGGQRPYGYTF. CDR3 sequence (DNA): TGCGCCAGCAGCCCCGGGGGGCAGAGACCATATGGCTACACCTTC.

The V call is TRBV6-5, the J call TRBJ1-6; TRBD1 aligns across 7 bases. CDR1 MNHEY and CDR2 SVGAGI come from the germline V gene. V lost 6 bases, J lost 8 bases, and 10 bases stayed unmatched. This CDR3 has 15 amino acids. CDR3 coding DNA: TGTGCCAGCAGGAATCGGGACAGCCATTATTCACCCCTCCACTTT. Translating it yields CASRNRDSHYSPLHF.

The chain links TRBV3-1 (or the pseudogene TRBV3-2) to TRBJ1-2, with 10 positions matching TRBD1. Trimming cost V 0 bases and J 4 bases; bases outside gene matches: 11. This CDR3 region has 18 residues. Germline CDR1 is LGHDT and CDR2 is YNNKEL (reference sequence). CDR3 sequence reads: CASSQDTGTGATLYGYTF. DNA of the CDR3: TGTGCCAGCAGCCAAGACACCGGGACAGGGGCCACACTCTATGGCTACACCTTC.

This chain uses TRBV19 with TRBJ1-6; a weak D match, TRBD1 (5 bases). This CDR3 comprises 12 residues. The V gene's germline CDR1 is LNHDA and CDR2 SQIVND (reference sequence). In DNA form, the CDR3 reads TGTGCAGCGGGACGGGGTAATTCACCCCTCCACTTT. Translating gives CAAGRGNSPLHF.

The genes are TRBV30 and TRBJ2-1; D is possibly TRBD1 or TRBD2 (6 bases each). Trimming removed 5 bases at V and 6 bases at J, with 20 bases between. This CDR3 has 15 residues. Germline loops: CDR1 GTSNPN, CDR2 SVGIG (reference sequence). CDR3 loop: CAWVRGARVVNEQFF. CDR3 bases: TGTGCCTGGGTTAGGGGGGCCCGGGTTGTCAATGAGCAGTTCTTC.

DNA for the CDR3: TGTGCCAGCAGGGATTCTGGAAACACCATATATTTT. The encoded protein is CASRDSGNTIYF. The chain has TRBV7-6 and TRBJ1-3; D unclear. Germline V gene sequence: CDR1 SGHVS, CDR2 FNYEAQ. Trimming cost V 6 bases and J 1 base, with 4 bases left between them. CDR3 length: 12 residues.

The chain links TRBV15 to TRBJ1-4, with 9 bases lining up with TRBD1. The germline CDR1 and CDR2 sequences are LNHNV and YYDKDF (reference sequence). The CDR3 consists of 15 residues. J lost 5 bases, V lost 6 bases, and 7 bases had no gene match. CDR3 residues: CATSRTGTGNEKLFF. CDR3 sequence (DNA): TGTGCCACCAGTCGCACCGGGACAGGGAATGAAAAACTGTTTTTT.